Below, 30 T cell receptor beta chains from the same sample are listed, as sequenced in a study of molecular identifiers for immune sequencing clone quantification. MiXCR, applied by TCRdb to the PCR reads, yields one record per CDR3 protein. The sample includes fewer than 75,000 distinct CDR3 sequences, about a sixth of them seen just once. The sequenced sample was naive CD8+ T cells from blood, with Jurkat cell RNA spiked in. The subset: FACS-sorted CD8+CD4-CCR7+CD45RA+ naive T cells. The receptors stem from a human donor in good health. Some libraries in this study had Jurkat cell RNA spiked in.

In its sample, this clonotype was seen once. One base away lies a much larger clone, so this may be a sequencing read error. V usage is TRBV24-1 and J usage is TRBJ2-2, with D maybe TRBD2 (6 bases). Looked up from germline, CDR1 is KGHDR and CDR2 is SFDVKD. This CDR3 is 11 amino acids long. The CDR3: CATSAGGELSF. For the CDR3, the DNA is TGTGCCACCTCGGCGGGCGGGGAGCTGTCTTTT.

On this clonotype: Just one base apart from a much larger clone, this may be a read error. The V gene is TRBV27, the J gene TRBJ2-3; no clear D gene. Germline CDR1 reads MNHEY; CDR2 reads SMNVEV (reference sequence). This CDR3 is 15 amino acids long. As DNA, the CDR3 is TGTACCAGCAGTTTTTGGCAGACTAGCACAGATACGCAGTATTTT. Protein product: CTSSFWQTSTDTQYF.

This clonotype was picked up many times. V usage is TRBV19 and J usage is TRBJ2-3; D gene unclear. The CDR3 covers 12 residues. The germline CDR1 and CDR2 sequences are LNHDA and SQIVND (reference sequence). Trimming pared 4 bases from V and 6 bases from J, leaving 8 bases between. The CDR3: CASSTRSDTQYF. CDR3 coding DNA: TGTGCCAGTAGTACAAGGTCCGATACGCAGTATTTT. Together with reference TRBV19 and TRBJ2-3, the CDR3 gives the full variable domain: DGGITQSPKYLFRKEGQNVTLSCEQNLNHDAMYWYRQDPGQGLRLIYYSQIVNDFQKGDIAEGYSVSREKKESFPLTVTSAQKNPTAFYLCASSTRSDTQYFGPGTRLTVL.

This clonotype has only a few counts. At one boundary the junction diverges from the germline segment, which might be a read error. V is TRBV27 and J is TRBJ2-5; a possible D gene is TRBD2 (6 bases). Germline CDR1 reads MNHEY; CDR2 reads SMNVEV (reference sequence). This CDR3 has 16 amino acids. CDR3 bases: TGTGCCAGCTCGCCCGCCGCGGGACCCGACCAAGGGACCCAGTACTTC. Translating gives CASSPAAGPDQGTQYF.

A word on this clonotype: A read error is possible here, since a much larger clone lies one base away. The chain joins TRBV29-1 to TRBJ2-7; TRBD1 matches 9 bases. CDR3 length: 12 amino acids. Germline V gene lookup returns CDR1 SQVTM and CDR2 ANQGSEA. CDR3 DNA sequence: TGCAGCGTGACAGGGGGGAGCTACGAGCGGTACTTC. Translating it yields CSVTGGSYERYF.

This clonotype was picked up many times. The rearrangement uses TRBV2 and TRBJ1-4; D might be TRBD1 (5 bases). Germline assignment: CDR1 SNHLY and CDR2 FYNNEI. V was clipped by 8 bases and J by 6 bases, with 31 bases between them. The CDR3 runs 19 residues. The CDR3 is CASLRSTLDRDRFDEKLFF. CDR3 sequence (DNA): TGTGCCAGCTTAAGATCGACCCTCGACCGGGACCGGTTTGATGAAAAACTGTTTTTT.

V gene TRBV4-2 combines with J gene TRBJ2-3; 7 nucleotides agree with TRBD2. CDR1 is LGHNA and CDR2 is YNFKEQ in the germline V gene. There are 18 residues in the CDR3. The V and J ends lost 0 bases and 2 bases, in that order; junction bases with no gene match: 11. CDR3 sequence reads: CASSQDVRPAGSTDTQYF. The CDR3, as DNA: TGTGCCAGCAGCCAAGACGTCCGACCAGCGGGGTCCACAGATACGCAGTATTTT.

This clonotype appeared many times. The V gene is TRBV30, the J gene TRBJ2-7; 9 bases align to TRBD2. CDR1 is GTSNPN, CDR2 SVGIG, per germline (reference sequence). The CDR3 is 12 residues long. In DNA form, the CDR3 reads TGTGTCCTTTCGACTAGCGGATACGAGCAGTACTTC. Its protein product is CVLSTSGYEQYF. Looking up the rest from reference TRBV30 and TRBJ2-7 gives the full variable domain: SQTIHQWPATLVQPVGSPLSLECTVEGTSNPNLYWYRQAAGRGLQLLFYSVGIGQISSEVPQNLSASRPQDRQFILSSKKLLLSDSGFYLCVLSTSGYEQYFGPGTRLTVT.

There are many counts of this clonotype. The chain links TRBV7-6 to TRBJ2-7; possibly TRBD2 for D (5 bases). There are 15 residues in the CDR3. Germline V lookup: CDR1 SGHVS, CDR2 FNYEAQ. The V and J ends lost 5 bases and 4 bases respectively, with 18 bases between them. The CDR3 sequence is CASSPEASFGYEQYF. CDR3 nucleotide sequence: TGTGCCAGCAGCCCGGAGGCGTCATTTGGGTACGAGCAGTACTTC.

This clonotype was observed a handful of times. The chain is built from TRBV4-1 and TRBJ2-3, with 10 bases identical to TRBD2. The CDR3 consists of 15 residues. Germline values: CDR1 MGHRA, CDR2 YSYEKL. J gave up 4 bases and V 5 bases, and 6 bases lay outside the gene matches. The DNA of the CDR3 is TGCGCCAGCAGCAGAAGCGGGAGGGCCTCAGATACGCAGTATTTT. This sequence encodes CASSRSGRASDTQYF.

This clonotype came up many times. The junction differs from germline at one of its ends, possibly a read error. The chain has TRBV28 and TRBJ1-5; 7 bases line up with TRBD1. This CDR3 region has 14 residues. CDR1 is MDHEN and CDR2 is SYDVKM in the germline V gene. The CDR3: CASGFGTGDQPQHF. The CDR3 nucleotides read TGTGCCAGCGGTTTTGGAACAGGGGACCAGCCCCAGCATTTT.

The chain has TRBV19 and TRBJ1-3, with D uncertain. There are 11 residues in the CDR3. Germline V gives CDR1 LNHDA, CDR2 SQIVND (reference sequence). V was pared by 10 bases and J by 4 bases, with 8 bases between. DNA for the CDR3: TGTGCCACCCGAAAAGGAAACACCATATATTTT. Its translation is CATRKGNTIYF.

This clonotype has ten or more counts. The chain uses TRBV18 and TRBJ2-7, with D unclear. CDR1 and CDR2 from the germline V gene are KGHSH and LQKENI. V gave up 3 bases and J gave up 7 bases, with 10 bases separating them. The CDR3 covers 12 residues. The CDR3 is CASSPNKKEQYF. Written as DNA, the CDR3 is TGTGCCAGCTCACCCAACAAGAAAGAGCAGTACTTC. The full variable domain, completed using reference TRBV18 and TRBJ2-7, is NAGVMQNPRHLVRRRGQEARLRCSPMKGHSHVYWYRQLPEEGLKFMVYLQKENIIDESGMPKERFSAEFPKEGPSILRIQQVVRGDSAAYFCASSPNKKEQYFGPGTRLTVT.

This clonotype has at least ten counts. V is TRBV6-4 and J is TRBJ1-6; unclear D gene. V was clipped by 0 bases and J by 10 bases, with 19 bases between them. Germline lookup yields CDR1 MRHNA and CDR2 SNTAGT. The CDR3 is made up of 17 amino acids. The CDR3 nucleotides read TGTGCCAGCAGTGACTCGGCGGAAAGCCATGTCCGCTCACCCCTCCACTTT. It yields the protein CASSDSAESHVRSPLHF.

This clonotype was picked up many times. This rearrangement joins TRBV27 to TRBJ2-7; TRBD2 agrees at 9 bases. V dropped 6 bases and J dropped 3; count of bases not matched to a gene: 3. Germline V lookup: CDR1 MNHEY, CDR2 SMNVEV (reference sequence). The CDR3 runs 13 residues. The CDR3 DNA is TGTGCCAGCAGCCTAGCGGGGCACTACGAGCAGTACTTC. Its protein is CASSLAGHYEQYF.

Remarks on this clonotype: Since no conserved phenylalanine or tryptophan closes the CDR3, a read error is the likely cause. The CDR3 nucleotides are TGTGCCAGCAGCGAATACCGGCGGATTACCCACGTGCAGTACTCC. Protein product: CASSEYRRITHVQYS. The V call is TRBV6-1, the J call TRBJ2-7; D uncertain. Trimming cost V 6 bases and J 9 bases, with 24 bases left between them. The CDR3 sequence is 15 residues long. Germline loops: CDR1 MNHNS, CDR2 SASEGT.

This clonotype appeared a few times. This chain joins TRBV5-1 and TRBJ2-1; 9 positions match TRBD2. From germline, CDR1 is SGHRS and CDR2 YFSETQ. The CDR3 loop spans 16 amino acids. J lost 6 bases, V lost 2 bases, and 9 bases had no gene match. This chain's CDR3 is CASSFAGGALSNEQFF. The CDR3 DNA reads as TGCGCCAGCAGCTTCGCGGGAGGGGCTCTTAGCAATGAGCAGTTCTTC.

At least ten counts were recorded for this clonotype. This sequence joins TRBV4-1 and TRBJ1-5; no definite D call. The CDR3 totals 14 residues. Trimming removed 1 base at V and 4 bases at J, with 8 bases between. The V gene's germline CDR1 is MGHRA and CDR2 YSYEKL. CDR3 region: CASSQATLNQPQHF. CDR3 nucleotides: TGCGCCAGCAGCCAAGCAACTTTAAATCAGCCCCAGCATTTT.

This clonotype has a count of ten or more. This rearrangement joins TRBV15 to TRBJ2-2; 8 nucleotides align to TRBD1. The length of the CDR3 is 17 residues. Germline CDR1 and CDR2: LNHNV and YYDKDF (reference sequence). The trim removed 5 bases at V and 4 bases at J, leaving 12 bases unmatched. CDR3 protein: CATSSNVWQGATGELFF. CDR3 coding DNA: TGTGCCACCAGCTCCAACGTCTGGCAGGGGGCCACCGGGGAGCTGTTTTTT.

This clonotype was recorded many times. CDR3 sequence (DNA): TGTGCCAGCACGCCCGGAGGCACCATATATTTT. Its protein is CASTPGGTIYF. The rearrangement links TRBV25-1 to TRBJ1-3; D gene unclear. Trimming removed 7 bases from V and 9 bases from J, with 10 bases in between. Germline V gene lookup returns CDR1 MGHDK and CDR2 SYGVNS. CDR3 length: 11 amino acids.

A note on this clonotype: No conserved phenylalanine or tryptophan ends this CDR3, so it is likely a read error. This chain connects TRBV5-1 to TRBJ1-1; D is possibly TRBD1 (5 bases). V gave up 4 bases and J gave up 4 bases, with 17 bases separating them. CDR1 and CDR2 (germline): SGHRS, YFSETQ. This CDR3 contains 15 residues. CDR3 nucleotide sequence: TGCGCCAGCAGCCTAACGGGGGATAGAACCACTGAAGCTTTCTCT. Translating gives CASSLTGDRTTEAFS.

The genes are TRBV5-1 and TRBJ2-2; 8 nucleotides agree with TRBD1. This CDR3 contains 17 residues. Germline CDR1 and CDR2: SGHRS and YFSETQ. J lost 1 base, V lost 3 bases, and 8 bases had no gene match. The CDR3: CASSSKLTGGNTGELFF. For the CDR3, the DNA is TGCGCCAGCAGCTCTAAACTAACAGGGGGGAACACCGGGGAGCTGTTTTTT.

Worth noting for this clonotype: A much larger clonotype is one base distant, so this may be a read error. The V gene is TRBV24-1, the J gene TRBJ2-2; D call uncertain. Germline V gene lookup returns CDR1 KGHDR and CDR2 SFDVKD. The CDR3 length is 13 residues. CDR3 DNA: TGTGCCACCACGCAAGCGAACGCCGGGGAGCTGTTTTTT. It codes for CATTQANAGELFF.

As for this clonotype: A much larger clone lies a single base off, so this may be a read error. V is TRBV7-9 and J is TRBJ1-6; possible D gene TRBD1, 5 bases. The ends were cut back, 0 bases at V and 5 bases at J, with 14 bases in the middle. Per the germline V gene, CDR1 is SEHNR and CDR2 is FQNEAQ (reference sequence). The CDR3 runs to 17 residues. The CDR3 is CASSLARGREDNSPLHF. The CDR3 region has the DNA TGTGCCAGCAGCTTAGCCCGGGGCAGGGAGGATAATTCACCCCTCCACTTT. Together with reference TRBV7-9 and TRBJ1-6, the CDR3 gives the full variable domain: DTGVSQNPRHKITKRGQNVTFRCDPISEHNRLYWYRQTLGQGPEFLTYFQNEAQLEKSRLLSDRFSAERPKGSFSTLEIQRTEQGDSAMYLCASSLARGREDNSPLHFGNGTRLTVT.

This clonotype was observed at least ten times. The chain has TRBV4-3 and TRBJ2-1; D is uncertain. CDR3 length: 15 amino acids. V dropped 0 bases and J dropped 8 bases, with 14 bases sitting between them. From germline, CDR1 is LGHNA and CDR2 YSLEER. CDR3 loop: CASSQDAATSYEQFF. For the CDR3, the DNA is TGCGCCAGCAGCCAAGATGCGGCAACTTCCTATGAGCAGTTCTTC.

On this clonotype itself: A much larger clonotype is one base distant, so this may be a read error. The V and J genes are TRBV9 and TRBJ2-7; 8 bases are a match to TRBD1. Trimming removed 8 bases from V and 2 bases from J; junction bases left unmatched: 3. The CDR3 spans 12 residues. CDR1 SGDLS and CDR2 YYNGEE come from the germline V gene. The chain's CDR3 is CARPGGPYEQYF. The DNA of the CDR3 is TGTGCCAGACCAGGGGGCCCCTACGAGCAGTACTTC.

In the case of this clonotype: This clone may be a read error of a much larger clone one base away. The chain carries TRBV29-1 and TRBJ2-7; tentative D call: TRBD2 (5 bases). There are 12 residues in the CDR3. CDR1 is SQVTM and CDR2 is ANQGSEA in the germline V gene. The V end was cut by 4 bases, the J end by 3 bases, with 10 bases between. The DNA of the CDR3 is TGCAGCGTTGTCGGGAAAATCTACGAGCAGTACTTC. Translated, it gives CSVVGKIYEQYF.

This clonotype was counted ten times or more. V and J are TRBV7-2 and TRBJ2-3; 7 nucleotides agree with TRBD2. This CDR3 region has 18 residues. Germline V gives CDR1 SGHTA, CDR2 FQGNSA. J lost 3 bases, V lost 3 bases, and 15 bases had no gene match. CDR3 in amino acids: CASSFLRDYKGGTDTQYF. CDR3 nucleotide sequence: TGTGCCAGCAGCTTCCTCCGGGACTATAAGGGTGGTACAGATACGCAGTATTTT.

Points on this clonotype: With a much larger clone just one base away, this may be a read error. The chain links TRBV28 to TRBJ2-7; TRBD2 matches at 13 bases. CDR1 is MDHEN, CDR2 SYDVKM, per germline. Unmatched junction bases numbered 5, after V lost 10 bases and J lost 5 bases. The length of the CDR3 is 13 residues. The CDR3 nucleotides are TGTGCCACGGGACTAGCGGGATCCCACGAGCAGTACTTC. Its translation: CATGLAGSHEQYF.

About this clonotype itself: The conserved phenylalanine or tryptophan normally closing the CDR3 is absent here, so this likely arose from a read error. The chain is built from TRBV7-8 and TRBJ1-2; D is uncertain. The CDR3 length is 17 residues. V was trimmed by 4 bases and J by 1 base, leaving 19 bases between them. The germline CDR1 and CDR2 sequences are SGHVS and FQNEAQ. The CDR3 sequence is CASSSDATLSLNYGYTL. The CDR3 DNA reads as TGTGCCAGCAGCTCCGACGCGACACTAAGTCTTAACTATGGCTACACCCTC.